This is a list of T cell receptor beta chains from one sample in a study of T cells in Graves' hyperthyroidism and ophthalmopathy. TCRdb used MiXCR to reprocess the multiplex PCR reads, holding one entry per CDR3 protein. This table holds some 270,000 distinct CDR3 sequences, approximately 13% found once. The sequenced material came from blood. Receptor source: a woman in her forties with Graves' hyperthyroidism. Each CDR3 is given with its conserved first and last residue. Fields, in order: clone size, D gene, V gene, J gene, CDR3 protein, CDR3 DNA. A D gene is named only where the DNA matches it firmly. Clone size, where shown, is once, few, many, or a class for clones that have expanded.

clone size: NA; D gene: TRBD1; V gene: TRBV5-5; J gene: TRBJ1-2; CDR3 protein: CASSPGGRGLGSYGYTF; CDR3 DNA: TGTGCCAGCAGCCCCGGAGGAAGGGGGCTAGGAAGTTATGGCTACACCTTC
clone size: many; D gene: NA; V gene: TRBV29-1; J gene: TRBJ1-5; CDR3 protein: CSVGSGRNQPQHF; CDR3 DNA: TGCAGCGTTGGATCGGGCAGGAATCAGCCCCAGCATTTT
clone size: few; D gene: TRBD2; V gene: TRBV20-1; J gene: TRBJ2-3; CDR3 protein: CSATGLAGRADTQYF; CDR3 DNA: TGCAGTGCAACGGGACTAGCGGGACGGGCAGATACGCAGTATTTT
clone size: many; D gene: TRBD2; V gene: TRBV7-2; J gene: TRBJ2-1; CDR3 protein: CASSPLGPGLALGEQFF; CDR3 DNA: TGTGCCAGCAGCCCATTGGGACCGGGACTAGCTCTCGGTGAGCAGTTCTTC
clone size: many; D gene: TRBD2; V gene: TRBV28; J gene: TRBJ2-5; CDR3 protein: CASIGSGRARETQYF; CDR3 DNA: TGTGCCAGCATCGGGAGCGGGAGGGCCCGGGAGACCCAGTACTTC
clone size: many; D gene: TRBD2; V gene: TRBV12-3/TRBV12-4; J gene: TRBJ2-2; CDR3 protein: CASTRTSGSTGELFF; CDR3 DNA: TGTGCCAGCACCAGGACTAGCGGCAGCACCGGGGAGCTGTTTTTT
clone size: many; D gene: NA; V gene: TRBV6-1; J gene: TRBJ1-2; CDR3 protein: CASRTGRHGYTF; CDR3 DNA: TGTGCCAGCAGGACCGGACGTCATGGCTACACCTTC
clone size: many; D gene: TRBD1; V gene: TRBV6-1; J gene: TRBJ1-2; CDR3 protein: CASRPTQGSTYGYTF; CDR3 DNA: TGTGCCAGCAGACCCACACAGGGGTCGACCTATGGCTACACCTTC
clone size: few; D gene: NA; V gene: TRBV30; J gene: TRBJ2-5; CDR3 protein: CSIGGETQYF; CDR3 DNA: TGTTCGATTGGGGGAGAGACCCAGTACTTC
clone size: many; D gene: TRBD2; V gene: TRBV18; J gene: TRBJ2-1; CDR3 protein: CASSPARERWQFF; CDR3 DNA: TGTGCCAGCTCACCAGCGCGGGAGCGGTGGCAGTTCTTC
clone size: few; D gene: NA; V gene: TRBV20-1; J gene: TRBJ2-3; CDR3 protein: CSAGSADTDTQYF; CDR3 DNA: TGCAGTGCGGGGTCGGCTGACACAGATACGCAGTATTTT